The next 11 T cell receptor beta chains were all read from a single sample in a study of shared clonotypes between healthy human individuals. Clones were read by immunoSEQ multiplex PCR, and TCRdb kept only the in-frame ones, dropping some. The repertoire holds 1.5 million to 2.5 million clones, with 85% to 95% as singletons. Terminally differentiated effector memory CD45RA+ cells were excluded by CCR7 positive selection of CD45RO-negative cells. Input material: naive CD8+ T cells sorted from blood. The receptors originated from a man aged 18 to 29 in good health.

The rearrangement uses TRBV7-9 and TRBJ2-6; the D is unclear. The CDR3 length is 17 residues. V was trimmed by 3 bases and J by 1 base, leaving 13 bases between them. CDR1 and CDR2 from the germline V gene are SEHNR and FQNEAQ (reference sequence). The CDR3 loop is CASSFSIHGSGANVLTF. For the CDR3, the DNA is TGTGCCAGCAGCTTCAGTATTCACGGTTCTGGGGCCAACGTCCTGACTTTC. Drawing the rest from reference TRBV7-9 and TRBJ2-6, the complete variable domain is DTGVSQNPRHKITKRGQNVTFRCDPISEHNRLYWYRQTLGQGPEFLTYFQNEAQLEKSRLLSDRFSAERPKGSFSTLEIQRTEQGDSAMYLCASSFSIHGSGANVLTFGAGSRLTVL.

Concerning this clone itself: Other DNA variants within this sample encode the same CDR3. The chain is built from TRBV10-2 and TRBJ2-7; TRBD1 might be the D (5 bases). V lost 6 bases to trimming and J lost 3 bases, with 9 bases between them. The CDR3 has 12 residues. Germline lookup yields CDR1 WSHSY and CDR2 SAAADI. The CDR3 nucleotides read TGCGCCAGCAGGGAAGGGGACTACGAGCAGTACTTC. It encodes CASREGDYEQYF.

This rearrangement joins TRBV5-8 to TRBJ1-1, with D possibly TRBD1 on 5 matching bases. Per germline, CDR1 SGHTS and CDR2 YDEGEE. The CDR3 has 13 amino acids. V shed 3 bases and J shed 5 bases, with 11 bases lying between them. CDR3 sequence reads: CASSWGGMTEAFF. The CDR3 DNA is TGTGCCAGCAGCTGGGGGGGGATGACTGAAGCTTTCTTT.

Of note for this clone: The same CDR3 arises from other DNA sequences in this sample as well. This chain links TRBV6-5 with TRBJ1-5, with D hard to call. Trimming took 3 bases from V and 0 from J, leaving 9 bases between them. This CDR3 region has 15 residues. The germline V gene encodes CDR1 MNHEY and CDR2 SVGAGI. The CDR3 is CASSYSQSSNQPQHF. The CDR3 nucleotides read TGTGCCAGCAGTTATTCACAGAGTAGCAATCAGCCCCAGCATTTT.

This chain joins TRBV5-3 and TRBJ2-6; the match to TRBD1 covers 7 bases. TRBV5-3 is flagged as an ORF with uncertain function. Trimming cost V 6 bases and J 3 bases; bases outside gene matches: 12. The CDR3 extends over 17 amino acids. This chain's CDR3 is CARIPSPGGSGANVLTF. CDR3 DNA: TGTGCCAGAATACCCTCGCCAGGGGGTAGTGGGGCCAACGTCCTGACTTTC.

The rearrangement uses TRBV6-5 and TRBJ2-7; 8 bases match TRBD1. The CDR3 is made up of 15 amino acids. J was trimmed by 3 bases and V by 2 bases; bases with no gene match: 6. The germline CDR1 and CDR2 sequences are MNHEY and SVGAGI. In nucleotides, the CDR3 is TGTGCCAGCAGTTACGCGCAGGGGGCCCTCTACGAGCAGTACTTC. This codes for CASSYAQGALYEQYF.

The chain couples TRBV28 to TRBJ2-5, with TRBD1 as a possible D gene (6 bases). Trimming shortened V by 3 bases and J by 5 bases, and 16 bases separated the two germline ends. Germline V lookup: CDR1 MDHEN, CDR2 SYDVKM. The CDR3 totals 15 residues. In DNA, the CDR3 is TGTGCCAGCAGTTTCCCGATACAGGGACGGGAGACCCAGTACTTC. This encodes CASSFPIQGRETQYF.

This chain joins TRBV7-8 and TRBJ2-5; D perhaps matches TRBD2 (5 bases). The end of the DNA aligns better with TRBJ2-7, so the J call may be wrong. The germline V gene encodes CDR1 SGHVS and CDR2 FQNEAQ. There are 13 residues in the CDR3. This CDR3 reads CASSFHPGDEQYF. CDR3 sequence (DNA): TGTGCCAGCAGCTTTCATCCCGGGGACGAGCAGTACTTC.

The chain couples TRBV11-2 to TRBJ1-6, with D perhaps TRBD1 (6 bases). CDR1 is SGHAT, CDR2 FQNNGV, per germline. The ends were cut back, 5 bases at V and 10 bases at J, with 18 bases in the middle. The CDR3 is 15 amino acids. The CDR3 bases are TGTGCCAGCAGCAAAGAGGCAGGGGAGTACTCACCCCTCCACTTT. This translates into CASSKEAGEYSPLHF.

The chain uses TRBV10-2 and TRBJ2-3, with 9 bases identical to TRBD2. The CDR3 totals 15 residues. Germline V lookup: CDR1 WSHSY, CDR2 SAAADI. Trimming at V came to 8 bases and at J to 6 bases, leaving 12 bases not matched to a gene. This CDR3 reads CASAISGLAGDTQYF. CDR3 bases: TGCGCCAGCGCAATCTCGGGACTAGCAGGTGATACGCAGTATTTT.

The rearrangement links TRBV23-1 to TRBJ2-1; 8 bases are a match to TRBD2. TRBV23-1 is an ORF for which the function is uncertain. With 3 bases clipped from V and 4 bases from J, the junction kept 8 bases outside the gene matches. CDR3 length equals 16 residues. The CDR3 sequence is CASSHLSGRSYNEQFF. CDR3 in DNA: TGCGCCAGCAGTCACCTAAGCGGGAGATCGTACAATGAGCAGTTCTTC.